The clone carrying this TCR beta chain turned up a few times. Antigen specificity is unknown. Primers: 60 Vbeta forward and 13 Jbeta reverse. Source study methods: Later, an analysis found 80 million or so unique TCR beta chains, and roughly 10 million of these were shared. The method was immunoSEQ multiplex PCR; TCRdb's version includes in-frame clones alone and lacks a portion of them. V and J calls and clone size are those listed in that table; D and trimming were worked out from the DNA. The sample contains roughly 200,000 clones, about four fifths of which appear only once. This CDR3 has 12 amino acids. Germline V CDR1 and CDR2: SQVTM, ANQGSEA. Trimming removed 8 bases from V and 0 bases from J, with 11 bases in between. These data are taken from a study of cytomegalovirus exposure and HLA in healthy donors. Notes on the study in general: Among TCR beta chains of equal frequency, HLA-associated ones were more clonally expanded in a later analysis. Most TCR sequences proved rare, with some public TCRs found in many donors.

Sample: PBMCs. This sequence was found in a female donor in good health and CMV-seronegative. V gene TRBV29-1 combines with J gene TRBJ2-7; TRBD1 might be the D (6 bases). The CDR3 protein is CSSRGNSYEQYF. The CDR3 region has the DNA TGCAGCTCCAGGGGTAACTCCTACGAGCAGTACTTC.